This T cell receptor beta chain was obtained from a study of cytomegalovirus exposure and HLA in healthy donors (dated by TCRdb to 2017 to 2019). At the level of the whole study: The 666 repertoires of the first cohort and the 120 validation repertoires were produced on the same platform, according to a later analysis. The study was designed to test whether signatures of past pathogen exposure could be identified by cataloging public T cell receptors. Along with the approximately 650-subject first cohort, a separate validation cohort of some 130 different subjects was used. To predict cytomegalovirus infection status, the study brought together high-throughput TCR immunosequencing, statistical association of individual TCRs with disease status, and machine learning.

The donors belonged to the validation cohort of 120 subjects, which was separate from the roughly 670-subject first cohort. Preparation of the library involved the immunoSEQ multiplex PCR assay. On the authors' methods: To diagnose cytomegalovirus status from the catalog of TCR beta chain sequences, a statistical classification framework was built. TCRdb mirrors the immuneACCESS table, restricted to in-frame sequences. Some clones are absent from its copies; in checked studies, under half trace to an unresolved V gene, and the reason for the others is unknown. The DNA was the basis for D and trimming; V, J and clone size are from that table. In this sample the table shows 120,000 or so clones, around nine tenths of which occur a single time. The ten largest clones represent under 2% of the sample. As to this clone: Its specific antigen is unknown. Per-nucleotide qualities are absent, and no much larger clonotype sits a single base away.

Overall study results and their limits: A total of around 150 TCR beta chains were listed by the study as associated with cytomegalovirus. The validation cohort had no HLA typing available for a later analysis, so co-occurrence within that cohort was assessed over all 120 or so repertoires. The classifier was reported to diagnose cytomegalovirus status with high specificity and sensitivity in both the original and validation cohorts. In vitro tests confirmed that a few of the cytomegalovirus-associated TCR beta chains recognize cytomegalovirus antigens. Subsequent analysis determined that TCRs grouped into clusters in the first cohort also showed a tendency toward co-occurrence across the roughly 120 validation repertoires, and 90% to 95% of cluster scores exceeded 0. Most TCR sequences were observed very rarely across donors, whereas some public TCRs were present in many individuals. It was suggested by the authors that the approach could potentially be generalized to other disease states and immunological phenotypes.

From cysteine to phenylalanine, the CDR3 is 14 amino acids long. The entry retains the CDR3 DNA only, 42 bases that are in frame from base 1. CDR1 MNHEY and CDR2 SMNVEV were looked up in the germline V gene (reference sequence). V lost 3 bases and J lost 3 bases; the stretch between them is 12 bases long. The source material was PBMCs. Recombination joined TRBV27 with TRBJ2-7; the D gene is perhaps TRBD1, from 6 matching bases. The clonotype was recovered from a woman aged 18-29 years in good health and CMV-seronegative. The DNA sequence is TGTGCCAGCAGTTTGCCTGGGACACACTACGAGCAGTACTTC. This gives the protein CASSLPGTHYEQYF.